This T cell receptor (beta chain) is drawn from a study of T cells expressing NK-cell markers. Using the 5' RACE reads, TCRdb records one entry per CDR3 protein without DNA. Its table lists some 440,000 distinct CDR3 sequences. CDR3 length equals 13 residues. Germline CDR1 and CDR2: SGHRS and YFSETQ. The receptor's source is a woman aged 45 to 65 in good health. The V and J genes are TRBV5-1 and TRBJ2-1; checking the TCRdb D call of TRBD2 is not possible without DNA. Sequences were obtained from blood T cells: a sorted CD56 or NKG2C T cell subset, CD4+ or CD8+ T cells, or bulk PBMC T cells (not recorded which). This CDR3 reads CASYSGSYNEQFF.